This T cell receptor beta chain was documented in a study of blood T cell repertoires in COVID-19. Study information: Samples came from the United States, Italy and Spain, spanning acute and convalescent COVID-19.

Germline V gene sequence: CDR1 MNHEY, CDR2 SVGAGI. The CDR3 sequence is 15 residues long. The V and J ends lost 5 bases and 8 bases respectively, with 18 bases between them. Per the study methods: Using reference gene primer amplification, nucleated cell counts were estimated. Repertoires were generated with immunoSEQ multiplex PCR, while TCRdb's copy carries only in-frame clones and drops some. V and J calls and clone size are as listed in that table; D and trimming were resolved from the DNA. The profile shows a few hundred thousand clones, approximately 90% of them singletons. The sequence came from a woman in her 40s who had recovered from COVID-19. The sequenced sample consisted of peripheral blood. The rearrangement joins TRBV6-5 to TRBJ1-4, with D maybe TRBD1 (6 bases). The CDR3 DNA sequence: TGTGCCAGCAGTACCCAAGGGACGGGGGGCGAAAAACTGTTTTTT. It specifies CASSTQGTGGEKLFF.